This T cell receptor beta chain was captured in a study of cytomegalovirus exposure and HLA in healthy donors. Regarding the study as a whole: Among the sequence variants, a highly shared cluster was likely an artifact of sequencing.

Primers for the PCR totalled 60 Vbeta and 13 Jbeta. Only in-frame clones appear in the TCRdb table, and some are missing; sequencing was by immunoSEQ multiplex PCR. The profile shows 150,000 or so clones, approximately 74% of them singletons. CDR1 MNHEY and CDR2 SMNVEV come from the germline V gene (reference sequence). V was clipped by 5 bases and J by 4 bases, with 11 bases between them. The CDR3 is 13 residues long. On this clone itself: Its matching antigen is unknown.

The chain links TRBV27 to TRBJ1-2; D unresolved. The sequencing sample was made of PBMCs. The receptor comes from a male donor in good health and CMV-seronegative. In nucleotides, the CDR3 is TGTGCCAGCAGTCGCGGGCGGGGCTATGGCTACACCTTC. It is translated as CASSRGRGYGYTF.